The 19 T cell receptor beta chains reported below all come from one sample, sequenced in a study of cytomegalovirus exposure and HLA in healthy donors. 13 Jbeta primers and 60 Vbeta primers were used for the PCR. Some clones are missing from TCRdb's copy, which holds only in-frame ones; the method was immunoSEQ multiplex PCR. Seen here are about 160,000 clones, 68% observed once, and the top ten hold about 2.5%. The sequencing input was PBMCs. The receptors were sampled from a woman aged 40 to 50 in good health and CMV-seropositive.

This chain joins TRBV5-6 and TRBJ1-3; D gene unclear. The CDR3 is 15 residues long. CDR1 is SGHDT, CDR2 YYEEEE, per germline. Trimming pared 3 bases from V and 0 bases from J, leaving 10 bases between. DNA for the CDR3: TGTGCCAGCAGCTACCTCGGGAGCTCTGGAAACACCATATATTTT. Translation gives CASSYLGSSGNTIYF.

CDR3 DNA: TGTGCCAGCAGCCCCGGACTAGCGGAACCCTACGAGCAGTACTTC. Translated: CASSPGLAEPYEQYF. The genes are TRBV7-9 and TRBJ2-7; 10 bases match TRBD2. Germline CDR1 SEHNR, CDR2 FQNEAQ (reference sequence). After removal of 5 bases from V and 2 bases from J, the junction contained 6 bases not matched to a gene. The length of the CDR3 is 15 residues.

The chain has TRBV29-1 and TRBJ1-2; no clear D. CDR1 is SQVTM and CDR2 is ANQGSEA in the germline V gene. Trimming stripped 1 base from V and 8 bases from J, with 14 bases between. CDR3 length equals 13 residues. CDR3 sequence (DNA): TGCAGCGTTGAAGTGGCTGAGATCGGGGGCTACACCTTC. Protein product: CSVEVAEIGGYTF.

CDR3 protein: CASSVRGTGGEKLFF. The CDR3 DNA reads TGTGCCAGCAGCGTACGGGGGACAGGGGGTGAAAAACTGTTTTTT. The rearrangement joins TRBV9 to TRBJ1-4; the match to TRBD1 covers 11 bases. Per germline, CDR1 SGDLS and CDR2 YYNGEE. The CDR3 length is 15 residues. V lost 1 base and J lost 7; bases outside the gene matches: 3. Filled out from reference TRBV9 and TRBJ1-4, the complete variable domain reads DSGVTQTPKHLITATGQRVTLRCSPRSGDLSVYWYQQSLDQGLQFLIQYYNGEERAKGNILERFSAQQFPDLHSELNLSSLELGDSALYFCASSVRGTGGEKLFFGSGTQLSVL.

V is TRBV5-1 and J is TRBJ1-1; 9 bases are shared with TRBD1. The CDR3 is made up of 13 amino acids. V shed 4 bases and J 8 bases; nucleotides not matched to a gene: 6. CDR1 SGHRS and CDR2 YFSETQ come from the germline V gene. The CDR3 here is CASSGGQGSEAFF. The CDR3 DNA follows: TGCGCCAGCAGCGGGGGACAGGGCTCGGAAGCTTTCTTT.

The rearrangement uses TRBV5-1 and TRBJ1-4; the match to TRBD1 covers 8 bases. Trimming at V came to 0 bases and at J to 5 bases, leaving 3 bases not matched to a gene. CDR3 length equals 15 residues. Germline values: CDR1 SGHRS, CDR2 YFSETQ. The CDR3 loop reads CASSLGSGGNEKLFF. The CDR3 bases are TGCGCCAGCAGCTTGGGTTCAGGGGGCAATGAAAAACTGTTTTTT.

This clone was counted between two and nine times. V gene TRBV7-2 combines with J gene TRBJ2-3; 8 bases line up with TRBD2. V lost 5 bases and J lost 7; bases outside the gene matches: 14. The CDR3 totals 16 residues. CDR1 is SGHTA, CDR2 FQGNSA, per germline. This chain's CDR3 is CASSPPGSGTLNTQYF. Here the CDR3 DNA reads TGTGCCAGCAGCCCGCCGGGTAGCGGGACTCTGAATACGCAGTATTTT.

There are a few counts of this clone. The chain has TRBV6-6 and TRBJ1-4, with 7 bases lining up with TRBD1. Germline V gives CDR1 MNHNY, CDR2 SVGAGI (reference sequence). V was clipped by 7 bases and J by 0 bases; unmatched bases: 5. The CDR3 is made up of 15 amino acids. In DNA, the CDR3 is TGTGCCAGCACAGGACAGGCCGCAACTAATGAAAAACTGTTTTTT. This translates into CASTGQAATNEKLFF.

This clone was seen only a few times. The CDR3 DNA sequence: TGTGCCAGCAGTTACTCGGGACAGGACTATGGCTACACCTTC. Translated, it gives CASSYSGQDYGYTF. The V gene is TRBV6-5, the J gene TRBJ1-2; 8 nucleotides line up with TRBD1. Germline CDR1 is MNHEY and CDR2 is SVGAGI. V shed 0 bases and J 3 bases; nucleotides not matched to a gene: 0. The CDR3 contains 14 residues.

Details on this clone: Distinct nucleotide sequences in the sample also encode this CDR3. The CDR3 bases are TGTGCCAGCCGAACTAGCTACGAGCAGTACTTC. Its translation: CASRTSYEQYF. This chain joins TRBV6-5 and TRBJ2-7; weak D call: TRBD2 (5 bases). V lost 8 bases to trimming and J lost 3 bases, with 8 bases between them. The length of the CDR3 is 11 residues. The germline V gene encodes CDR1 MNHEY and CDR2 SVGAGI.

This clone was seen once. Other DNA variants within this sample encode the same CDR3. The rearrangement joins TRBV19 to TRBJ2-7, with a weak D call TRBD1 (6 bases). Germline V gene sequence: CDR1 LNHDA, CDR2 SQIVND (reference sequence). The CDR3 loop spans 15 amino acids. V was pared by 1 base and J by 3 bases, with 13 bases between. Written as DNA, the CDR3 is TGTGCCAGTAGTATAGGAACAGGGAACGACTACGAGCAGTACTTC. It translates to CASSIGTGNDYEQYF. Combining the CDR3 with reference TRBV19 and TRBJ2-7 gives the whole variable domain DGGITQSPKYLFRKEGQNVTLSCEQNLNHDAMYWYRQDPGQGLRLIYYSQIVNDFQKGDIAEGYSVSREKKESFPLTVTSAQKNPTAFYLCASSIGTGNDYEQYFGPGTRLTVT.

This clone occurred a few times. The chain uses TRBV9 and TRBJ1-5; 7 bases line up with TRBD1. The J segment lost 8 bases and the V segment lost 0 bases, leaving 5 bases of the junction unmatched. This CDR3 spans 14 amino acids. CDR1 SGDLS and CDR2 YYNGEE come from the germline V gene. For the CDR3, the DNA is TGTGCCAGCAGCGTAGGAAGGGGGCTGGAGCCCCAGCATTTT. It yields the protein CASSVGRGLEPQHF. The whole variable domain, remainder taken from reference TRBV9 and TRBJ1-5, is DSGVTQTPKHLITATGQRVTLRCSPRSGDLSVYWYQQSLDQGLQFLIQYYNGEERAKGNILERFSAQQFPDLHSELNLSSLELGDSALYFCASSVGRGLEPQHFGDGTRLSIL.

This clone came up a few times. The chain combines TRBV19 with TRBJ2-5; 8 nucleotides line up with TRBD1. The junction had 6 bases not matched to a gene; V was cut back by 1 base and J by 5 bases. Germline loops: CDR1 LNHDA, CDR2 SQIVND (reference sequence). The CDR3 spans 15 residues. In nucleotides, the CDR3 is TGTGCCAGTAGTATAGGGCAGGGGGCGGGGGAGACCCAGTACTTC. It encodes CASSIGQGAGETQYF.

This clone was detected only a few times. V is TRBV6-6 and J is TRBJ1-4, with 9 bases aligning to TRBD1. This CDR3 is built from 13 residues. The trim removed 10 bases at V and 5 bases at J, leaving 5 bases unmatched. CDR1 is MNHNY, CDR2 SVGAGI, per germline (reference sequence). The CDR3: CATRGTGNEKLFF. The CDR3 coding sequence is TGTGCCACCCGCGGGACAGGGAATGAAAAACTGTTTTTT.

This clone occurred a few times. This chain joins TRBV9 and TRBJ1-1; 11 positions match TRBD1. The CDR3 is made up of 16 amino acids. With 3 bases clipped from V and 3 bases from J, the junction kept 7 bases outside the gene matches. Germline lookup yields CDR1 SGDLS and CDR2 YYNGEE. The CDR3 nucleotides read TGTGCCAGCAGCGCAGGACAGGGGGCGATTCACACTGAAGCTTTCTTT. Its protein is CASSAGQGAIHTEAFF.

The CDR3 reads CASSPGTSGEETQYF. CDR3 sequence (DNA): TGTGCCAGCAGCCCCGGGACTAGCGGAGAAGAGACCCAGTACTTC. The genes are TRBV14 and TRBJ2-5; 11 nucleotides align to TRBD2. The length of the CDR3 is 15 residues. Germline V gene sequence: CDR1 SGHDN, CDR2 FVKESK. Trimming cost V 4 bases and J 3 bases; bases outside gene matches: 4.

This clone was recorded a few times. V usage is TRBV28 and J usage is TRBJ1-4; tentative D call: TRBD1 (6 bases). V was clipped by 2 bases and J by 10 bases, with 11 bases between them. Germline V lookup: CDR1 MDHEN, CDR2 SYDVKM. The CDR3 contains 13 residues. The CDR3 region is CASSLGRGGKLFF. The CDR3 DNA is TGTGCCAGCAGTTTAGGGAGGGGGGGAAAACTGTTTTTT.

The chain recombines TRBV19 with TRBJ1-1; 9 bases align to TRBD1. This CDR3 region has 14 residues. CDR1 LNHDA and CDR2 SQIVND come from the germline V gene (reference sequence). J lost 3 bases, V lost 5 bases, and 4 bases had no gene match. This CDR3 reads CASSVHRGHTEAFF. The DNA for the CDR3 is TGTGCCAGTAGTGTCCACAGGGGGCACACTGAAGCTTTCTTT. Filled out from reference TRBV19 and TRBJ1-1, the complete variable domain reads DGGITQSPKYLFRKEGQNVTLSCEQNLNHDAMYWYRQDPGQGLRLIYYSQIVNDFQKGDIAEGYSVSREKKESFPLTVTSAQKNPTAFYLCASSVHRGHTEAFFGQGTRLTVV.

V gene TRBV4-3 combines with J gene TRBJ2-4; D possibly corresponds to TRBD2 (5 bases). This CDR3 is built from 13 residues. The germline CDR1 and CDR2 sequences are LGHNA and YSLEER. Deletions cut 0 bases from V and 8 bases from J, with 8 bases between. CDR3 coding DNA: TGCGCCAGCAGCCAAGAAGGACTGGACATTCAGTACTTC. It yields the protein CASSQEGLDIQYF.